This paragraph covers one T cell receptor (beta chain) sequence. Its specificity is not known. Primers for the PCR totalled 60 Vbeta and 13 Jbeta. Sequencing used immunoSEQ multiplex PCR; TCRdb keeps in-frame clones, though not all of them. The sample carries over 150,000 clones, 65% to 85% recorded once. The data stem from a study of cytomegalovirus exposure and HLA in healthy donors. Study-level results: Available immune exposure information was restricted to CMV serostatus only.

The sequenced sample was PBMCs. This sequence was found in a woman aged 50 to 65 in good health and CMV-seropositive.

The CDR3 loop is CASSETGPDTQYF. The CDR3 DNA follows: TGTGCCAGCAGTGAAACCGGTCCAGATACGCAGTATTTT. The genes are TRBV25-1 and TRBJ2-3; D call uncertain. CDR3 length: 13 residues. In germline, CDR1 is MGHDK, CDR2 SYGVNS. V lost 2 bases to trimming and J lost 4 bases, with 7 bases between them.